This TCR beta chain was profiled in a study of cytomegalovirus exposure and HLA in healthy donors. Study-wide points: Later genetic work tied a missense DCLRE1C variant to beta-chain V and J trimming.

Turning to this clone: Its antigen is not identified.

In the PCR, 60 Vbeta and 13 Jbeta primers were used. Sequenced by immunoSEQ multiplex PCR; TCRdb stores in-frame clones only, minus some. This repertoire shows 200,000 to 250,000 clones, 82% found once; its top ten account for more than 0.5%. CDR3 size: 16 residues. J lost 6 bases, V lost 2 bases, and 8 bases had no gene match. From germline, CDR1 is SGHTA and CDR2 FQGTGA. The rearrangement links TRBV7-3 to TRBJ2-2; 8 bases fit TRBD1. This receptor was obtained from a woman aged 40 to 50 in good health and CMV-seronegative. The sample consisted of PBMCs. The CDR3 here is CASSLVRQGAAGELFF. The CDR3 DNA reads TGTGCCAGCAGCTTAGTGAGGCAGGGGGCCGCCGGGGAGCTGTTTTTT.